The next 3 T cell receptor beta chains were all read from a single sample in a study of EBV T-cell therapy then PD-1 blockade in nasopharyngeal carcinoma. Profiled with immunoSEQ multiplex PCR; TCRdb holds only in-frame clones, not every one. The repertoire includes 20,000 or so clones, about 86% of them detected once, and 31% sits in the top ten. Their recognized antigens are unknown. The time point here: 266 days after commencement of treatment, after nivolumab therapy. Treatment indicated: AdE1-LMPpoly-expanded autologous EBV-specific T-cell therapy followed by anti-PD-1 nivolumab. This specimen was CD8+ T cells from blood, taken between days 200 and 300 from a patient whose treatment included autologous EBV-specific T cells and nivolumab. The origin of the receptors is a man between 40 and 49 years old with nasopharyngeal carcinoma.

The J gene is TRBJ1-6, the V gene TRBV3-1 (or the pseudogene TRBV3-2); 8 bases align to TRBD1. Germline CDR1 reads LGHDT; CDR2 reads YNNKEL (reference sequence). This CDR3 spans 19 amino acids. V lost 0 bases to trimming and J lost 9 bases; unmatched junction nucleotides: 16. The CDR3 is CASSQDTAGGSYLGSPLHF. The CDR3 DNA follows: TGTGCCAGCAGCCAAGATACGGCAGGGGGCTCCTATTTAGGTTCACCCCTCCACTTT.

CDR3 residues: CASSLRGGTIGEKLFF. DNA of the CDR3: TGCGCCAGCAGCCTTCGGGGGGGCACGATAGGAGAAAAACTGTTTTTT. This chain joins TRBV5-1 and TRBJ1-4; D is perhaps TRBD1 (6 bases). Looked up from germline, CDR1 is SGHRS and CDR2 is YFSETQ. This CDR3 comprises 16 residues. Deletions cut 4 bases from V and 8 bases from J, with 21 bases between. Drawing the rest from reference TRBV5-1 and TRBJ1-4, the complete variable domain is KAGVTQTPRYLIKTRGQQVTLSCSPISGHRSVSWYQQTPGQGLQFLFEYFSETQRNKGNFPGRFSGRQFSNSRSEMNVSTLELGDSALYLCASSLRGGTIGEKLFFGSGTQLSVL.

The J gene is TRBJ2-1, the V gene TRBV19; no clear D gene. Germline CDR1 is LNHDA and CDR2 is SQIVND (reference sequence). Trimming took 2 bases from V and 5 from J, leaving 4 bases between them. The CDR3 is made up of 12 amino acids. The CDR3 loop reads CASSIQNNEQFF. For the CDR3, the DNA is TGTGCCAGTAGTATACAGAACAATGAGCAGTTCTTC.